The rows below give T cell receptor beta chains drawn from one sample of a study of blood T cell repertoires in COVID-19. Data came from immunoSEQ multiplex PCR; TCRdb stores just in-frame clones and leaves some out. The sample includes 200,000 or so clones, over 75% seen only once; the top ten take over 1.5%. The specimen sequenced was peripheral blood. These receptors came from a man aged 40-55 years with active or convalescent COVID-19. Each CDR3 is given with its conserved first and last residue. A D gene is named only where the DNA matches it firmly. The size of a clone is reported for some rows only, either as once, few or many, or as a class for expanded clones.

cdr3_aa	cdr3_nt	d_call	v_call	clone_size	cdr3_length	j_call
CASSLDQDRAYEQYF	TGTGCCAGCTCACTAGATCAGGACAGGGCGTACGAGCAGTACTTC	TRBD1	TRBV18	.	15	TRBJ2-7
CASSPRTVNEQFF	TGTGCCAGCAGCCCACGGACTGTCAATGAGCAGTTCTTC	.	TRBV3-1/TRBV3-2	.	13	TRBJ2-1
CASSGTGVYEQYF	TGTGCCAGTTCCGGGACAGGGGTATACGAGCAGTACTTC	TRBD1	TRBV28	.	13	TRBJ2-7
CASSHKRPSGGNYNEQFF	TGTGCCAGCAGCCATAAGCGGCCTAGCGGGGGAAATTACAATGAGCAGTTCTTC	TRBD2	TRBV3-1/TRBV3-2	.	18	TRBJ2-1
CASSKAGQNIQPQHF	TGTGCCAGCAGCAAAGCGGGACAGAATATTCAGCCCCAGCATTTT	.	TRBV21-1	.	15	TRBJ1-5
CASSSKADSPLHF	TGTGCCAGCAGTTCGAAAGCGGATTCACCCCTCCACTTT	.	TRBV27	few	13	TRBJ1-6
CASRRQVLNQPQHF	TGTGCCAGCAGGAGACAGGTTCTCAATCAGCCCCAGCATTTT	.	TRBV28	.	14	TRBJ1-5
CASSLPLAGGPDTQYF	TGCGCCAGCAGCTTGCCCCTAGCGGGAGGTCCAGATACGCAGTATTTT	TRBD2	TRBV5-1	.	16	TRBJ2-3
CASSRPGTGRNTIYF	TGTGCCAGCAGCCGCCCCGGGACAGGCCGAAACACCATATATTTT	TRBD1	TRBV7-8	.	15	TRBJ1-3
CASRDSNQPQHF	TGTGCCAGCAGGGACAGTAATCAGCCCCAGCATTTT	.	TRBV28	.	12	TRBJ1-5
CASRVQGSGLEAFF	TGTGCCAGCAGAGTACAGGGGTCTGGACTTGAAGCTTTCTTT	TRBD1	TRBV28	.	14	TRBJ1-1
CASTTLEGDNYGYTF	TGTGCCAGCACCACCCTCGAGGGAGATAACTATGGCTACACCTTC	.	TRBV28	.	15	TRBJ1-2
CASRARPGSNQPQHF	TGTGCCAGCAGAGCCAGGCCCGGATCCAATCAGCCCCAGCATTTT	.	TRBV28	few	15	TRBJ1-5
CASSVVPGGGAEAFF	TGTGCCAGCAGCGTAGTGCCAGGCGGAGGCGCTGAAGCTTTCTTT	.	TRBV9	.	15	TRBJ1-1
CAWSVLGGVDEAFF	TGTGCCTGGAGTGTACTAGGGGGAGTGGATGAAGCTTTCTTT	.	TRBV30	.	14	TRBJ1-1
CASSRSSLTEAFF	TGCGCCAGCAGCCGGAGTTCCTTAACTGAAGCTTTCTTT	.	TRBV4-1	.	13	TRBJ1-1
CASSLDRGVIEQYF	TGTGCCAGCAGCTTGGACAGGGGAGTCATCGAGCAGTACTTC	TRBD1	TRBV11-1	.	14	TRBJ2-7
CASSLEQNYGYTF	TGTGCCAGCAGCTTAGAACAAAACTATGGCTACACCTTC	.	TRBV7-2	.	13	TRBJ1-2
CASSFVGGVVLFF	TGTGCCAGCAGTTTTGTGGGGGGAGTTGTACTGTTTTTT	.	TRBV12-3/TRBV12-4	once	13	TRBJ1-4
CASSEQRLGGVSTEAFF	TGCGCCAGCAGCGAACAACGTCTGGGAGGGGTGAGTACTGAAGCTTTCTTT	.	TRBV4-1	.	17	TRBJ1-1